What follows are 8 T cell receptor beta chains derived from one specimen sequenced in a study of T cell responses to AZD1222 COVID-19 vaccine. Only in-frame clones appear in the TCRdb table, and some are missing; sequencing was by immunoSEQ multiplex PCR. The sample records roughly 79,000 clones, about 91% being singletons. Sequenced here: peripheral blood, sampled on day 0 of MenACWY control vaccination. The receptors here all came from an adult in good health.

The chain has TRBV28 and TRBJ2-2, with D possibly TRBD1 on 6 matching bases. Germline lookup yields CDR1 MDHEN and CDR2 SYDVKM. V lost 4 bases and J lost 6, with 21 bases in between. This CDR3 spans 17 amino acids. The CDR3 loop reads CASSSALGGKFSGELFF. The DNA of the CDR3 is TGTGCCAGCAGTTCCGCATTAGGGGGAAAGTTCTCCGGGGAGCTGTTTTTT. The full variable domain, in which reference TRBV28 and TRBJ2-2 provide the parts outside the CDR3, is DVKVTQSSRYLVKRTGEKVFLECVQDMDHENMFWYRQDPGLGLRLIYFSYDVKMKEKGDIPEGYSVSREKKERFSLILESASTNQTSMYLCASSSALGGKFSGELFFGEGSRLTVL.

This chain links TRBV5-6 with TRBJ1-6; D is possibly TRBD1 (5 bases). Germline lookup yields CDR1 SGHDT and CDR2 YYEEEE. The V end was cut by 4 bases, the J end by 7 bases, with 9 bases between. The CDR3 extends over 13 amino acids. The CDR3 DNA reads TGTGCCAGCAGCACGTACAGGAATTCACCCCTCCACTTT. It is translated as CASSTYRNSPLHF.

V usage is TRBV5-1 and J usage is TRBJ2-7; D uncertain. Germline values: CDR1 SGHRS, CDR2 YFSETQ. The CDR3 spans 13 residues. V was cut by 2 bases and J by 2 bases, with 8 bases left in between. The DNA of the CDR3 is TGCGCCAGCAGCTTCGGCGGTACCTACGAGCAGTACTTC. This encodes CASSFGGTYEQYF.

The rearrangement links TRBV25-1 to TRBJ1-5, with 12 nucleotides matching TRBD1. Unmatched junction bases numbered 11, after V lost 4 bases and J lost 7 bases. Looked up from germline, CDR1 is MGHDK and CDR2 is SYGVNS. CDR3 length: 17 residues. The CDR3 DNA follows: TGTGCCAGCAGTGGCGACCCGGGACAGGGGGCGAGACAGCCCCAGCATTTT. Amino acids: CASSGDPGQGARQPQHF.

The chain couples TRBV6-5 to TRBJ1-4; no clear D. The CDR3 spans 15 residues. Germline CDR1 and CDR2: MNHEY and SVGAGI. The V end lost 6 bases, the J end lost 7 bases, and 18 bases lay between the germline ends. The CDR3 loop is CASRRTREGVEKLFF. The DNA of the CDR3 is TGTGCCAGCAGACGGACGAGGGAGGGCGTTGAAAAACTGTTTTTT.

The chain has TRBV2 and TRBJ1-4; 7 nucleotides align to TRBD1. V lost 4 bases, J lost 8 bases, and 7 bases stayed unmatched. The CDR3 is 14 residues long. Germline V CDR1 and CDR2: SNHLY, FYNNEI. DNA of the CDR3: TGTGCCAGCAGTGGGACAGGTCCTAGCGAAAAACTGTTTTTT. This codes for CASSGTGPSEKLFF.

The chain uses TRBV12-3 or TRBV12-4 and TRBJ1-6; D gene ambiguous. The CDR3 is made up of 12 amino acids. V lost 3 bases, J lost 7 bases, and 4 bases lay in between. The CDR3 loop is CASSFENSPLHF. CDR3 DNA sequence: TGTGCCAGCAGTTTCGAAAATTCACCCCTCCACTTT.

The rearrangement joins TRBV6-5 to TRBJ1-3; no clear D. Trimming stripped 7 bases from V and 0 bases from J, with 10 bases between. Germline CDR1 MNHEY, CDR2 SVGAGI. The CDR3 runs 14 residues. CDR3 protein: CASTALSSGNTIYF. CDR3 coding DNA: TGTGCCAGCACCGCGTTGAGCTCTGGAAACACCATATATTTT.